These T cell receptor beta chains were read from a single sample in a study of blood T cell repertoires in COVID-19. Produced via immunoSEQ multiplex PCR; TCRdb's table is partial and in-frame only. Among about 46,000 clones, roughly nine tenths were seen once, and the ten largest hold approximately 16%. Sequenced: peripheral blood. Receptors originate from a man aged 60 to 75 with active or convalescent COVID-19. CDR3s include the opening cysteine and the closing phenylalanine or tryptophan. A D gene is named only where the DNA matches it firmly. Clone size is not always given. Where it is, it says once, few, many or a class for expanded clones.

clone_size d_call j_call v_call cdr3_nt cdr3_aa
- - TRBJ1-4 TRBV28 TGTGCCAGCAGCCCCGGGGTTGAAAAACTGTTTTTT CASSPGVEKLFF
- TRBD2 TRBJ2-3 TRBV5-1 TGCGCCAGCAGCTTGGATCAGCGGGGCACCACAGATACGCAGTATTTT CASSLDQRGTTDTQYF
- - TRBJ1-5 TRBV19 TGTGCCAGTGTTCCTTCTTGGGAGACTCAGCCCCAGCATTTT CASVPSWETQPQHF
once TRBD1 TRBJ1-4 TRBV6-5 TGTGTCCCCGGGACAGGGGATAAAAAACTGTTTTTT CVPGTGDKKLFF
- - TRBJ1-1 TRBV3-1/TRBV3-2 TGTGCCAGCAGCCCCTCGGTCCAGACTCCGAACACTGAAGCTTTCTTT CASSPSVQTPNTEAFF
- TRBD2 TRBJ2-2 TRBV9 TGTGCCAGCAGCGCCATAGCGGGGGGGCCATCTTCCGGGGAGCTGTTTTTT CASSAIAGGPSSGELFF
once - TRBJ1-6 TRBV7-9 TGTGCCAGCAGCGTACGGGGCTCCTATAATTCACCCCTCCACTTT CASSVRGSYNSPLHF
- - TRBJ2-3 TRBV18 TGTGCCAGCTCTGCACAGGTCGCTTGGGACACAGATACGCAGTATTTT CASSAQVAWDTDTQYF
- - TRBJ1-1 TRBV6-1 TGTGCCAGCAGTGAAGCGTTTGTCAGTTCAGAAGCTTTCTTT CASSEAFVSSEAFF
- - TRBJ2-1 TRBV18 TGTGCCAGCTCACCGGAAACTAGGGATGAGCAGTTCTTC CASSPETRDEQFF
- - TRBJ1-3 TRBV5-8 TGTGCCAGCAGCGCAAAGGGACATAGCTCTGGAAACACCATATATTTT CASSAKGHSSGNTIYF
- TRBD1 TRBJ1-4 TRBV4-1 TGCGCCAGCAGCCAAGGCTGGACAGGGGGCGATGAAAAACTGTTTTTT CASSQGWTGGDEKLFF
- - TRBJ2-1 TRBV5-6 TGTGCCAGCAGCCGTACGAGCTCCTACAATGAGCAGTTCTTC CASSRTSSYNEQFF
once TRBD2 TRBJ2-1 TRBV7-9 TGTGCCAGCAGCTTATCCCTAGCGGGGTCGTACAATGAGCAGTTCTTC CASSLSLAGSYNEQFF
once - TRBJ1-1 TRBV5-4 TGTGCCAGCAGCTTGGGGGCGGGGAACACTGAAGCTTTCTTT CASSLGAGNTEAFF
- TRBD2 TRBJ2-1 TRBV5-6 TGTGCCAGCAGCTTGGAGGTAGCGGGACCCCTCTACAATGAGCAGTTCTTC CASSLEVAGPLYNEQFF
- - TRBJ1-2 TRBV30 TGTGCCTGGAGTGTACACGAAGCTAACTATGGCTACACCTTC CAWSVHEANYGYTF
- - TRBJ1-2 TRBV28 TGTGCCAGCAGTTTAGGAGGGAACTATGGCTACACCTTC CASSLGGNYGYTF
- TRBD1 TRBJ1-2 TRBV5-1 TGCGCCAGCAGCTTGAGTGGGGGCTCCTACCGGGACAGGGTTTATGGCTACACCTTC CASSLSGGSYRDRVYGYTF
- TRBD1 TRBJ1-4 TRBV12-3/TRBV12-4 TGTGCCAGCAGTGGACAGGGTGAAAAACTGTTTTTT CASSGQGEKLFF
- - TRBJ2-1 TRBV18 TGTGCCAGCTCACCGGCAGGACAGTACAATGAGCAGTTCTTC CASSPAGQYNEQFF
- TRBD1 TRBJ1-6 TRBV3-1/TRBV3-2 TGTGCCAGCAGCCAAGTGGACAGGGTTAATTCACCCCTCCACTTT CASSQVDRVNSPLHF
- TRBD2 TRBJ2-3 TRBV4-1 TGCGCCAGCAGCCAAGAGCCGGGGGGGGACTCGCAGTATTTT CASSQEPGGDSQYF
- - TRBJ1-1 TRBV28 TGTGCCAGCAACCCCGCCCCCAACGGGGGCACTGAAGCTTTCTTT CASNPAPNGGTEAFF
- - TRBJ1-2 TRBV28 TGTGCCAGCAGTTTCGAGAGCTATGGCTACACCTTC CASSFESYGYTF
- - TRBJ1-4 TRBV7-8 TGTGCCAGCAGCCCCCGTTCGACAGGAGCCTTTGAAAAACTGTTTTTT CASSPRSTGAFEKLFF
- TRBD1 TRBJ2-1 TRBV19 TGTGCCAGTAGTCTCAGGGACAGGGACAATGAGCAGTTCTTC CASSLRDRDNEQFF
- TRBD2 TRBJ2-5 TRBV7-3 TGTGCCAGCAGCCTATCCGGGACTAGCGGAGAGACCCAGTACTTC CASSLSGTSGETQYF
- TRBD2 TRBJ2-3 TRBV6-5 TGTGCCAGCAGGGCCCCCAGCGGGGGGACAGATACGCAGTATTTT CASRAPSGGTDTQYF
- - TRBJ1-6 TRBV7-8 TGTGCCAGCAGCTTAGGGCAGGATAATTCACCCCTCCACTTT CASSLGQDNSPLHF
- TRBD2 TRBJ2-7 TRBV24-1 TGTGCCACCAGTGATCCTAGCGGGGGGCCCCCGTACTTC CATSDPSGGPPYF
once TRBD1 TRBJ1-2 TRBV11-1 TGTGCCAGCAGCCCTGACGAGACAGGGGTTTATGGCTACACCTTC CASSPDETGVYGYTF
- TRBD2 TRBJ2-3 TRBV29-1 TGCAGCGTCACTAGCGGGTCAGATACGCAGTATTTT CSVTSGSDTQYF